A selection of T cell receptor beta chains follows, all from one sample in a study of T cell changes during pregnancy in multiple sclerosis. Generated by immunoSEQ multiplex PCR, the TCRdb table keeps only in-frame clones and is missing some. Among about 33,000 clones listed, roughly nine tenths were seen once. The sample was CD4+ T cells from peripheral blood mononuclear cells, taken in the third trimester of pregnancy. These receptors originate from a female donor in good health, enrolled as a control in a pregnancy study. Both conserved end residues are part of each CDR3.

V gene: TRBV19
J gene: TRBJ1-3
CDR3 protein: CASRSPRSGNTIYF

V gene: TRBV18
J gene: TRBJ1-6
CDR3 protein: CASSRSSSYNSPLHF

V gene: TRBV4-2
J gene: TRBJ2-1
CDR3 protein: CASSQSDNEQFF

V gene: TRBV28
J gene: TRBJ1-1
CDR3 protein: CASSFPGSGGWTEAFF

V gene: TRBV5-4
J gene: TRBJ2-5
CDR3 protein: CASRPDGGWYRTQYF

V gene: TRBV19
J gene: TRBJ1-1
CDR3 protein: CASSPSPGQWNTEAFF

V gene: TRBV6-4
J gene: TRBJ1-1
CDR3 protein: CASRRQGENTEAFF

V gene: TRBV6-1
J gene: TRBJ2-1
CDR3 protein: CASSNNYNEQFF

V gene: TRBV6-1
J gene: TRBJ1-2
CDR3 protein: CASITQGSMGGYTF

V gene: TRBV11-3
J gene: TRBJ1-1
CDR3 protein: CASSLGRGHTEAFF

V gene: TRBV6-6
J gene: TRBJ2-2
CDR3 protein: CASRGQEQGGTGELFF

V gene: TRBV2
J gene: TRBJ1-2
CDR3 protein: CASRLGQAQLGYTF

V gene: TRBV4-2
J gene: TRBJ1-2
CDR3 protein: CASSQANPGLGNYGYTF

V gene: TRBV28
J gene: TRBJ2-3
CDR3 protein: CASSPPLAVADTQYF

V gene: TRBV7-2
J gene: TRBJ1-3
CDR3 protein: CASSFGGAGGNTIYF

V gene: TRBV19
J gene: TRBJ2-3
CDR3 protein: CASRREGKGADTQYF

V gene: TRBV28
J gene: TRBJ2-1
CDR3 protein: CASSKSGVAYNEQFF

V gene: TRBV7-2
J gene: TRBJ2-7
CDR3 protein: CASRFELGDSYEQYF

V gene: TRBV5-4
J gene: TRBJ1-2
CDR3 protein: CATRTGGGYGYTF

V gene: TRBV5-1
J gene: TRBJ1-2
CDR3 protein: CASSLTDPYGYTF

V gene: TRBV28
J gene: TRBJ1-2
CDR3 protein: CASSQMGAGNYGYTF

V gene: TRBV4-2
J gene: TRBJ1-6
CDR3 protein: CASSQTGQRSSPLHF